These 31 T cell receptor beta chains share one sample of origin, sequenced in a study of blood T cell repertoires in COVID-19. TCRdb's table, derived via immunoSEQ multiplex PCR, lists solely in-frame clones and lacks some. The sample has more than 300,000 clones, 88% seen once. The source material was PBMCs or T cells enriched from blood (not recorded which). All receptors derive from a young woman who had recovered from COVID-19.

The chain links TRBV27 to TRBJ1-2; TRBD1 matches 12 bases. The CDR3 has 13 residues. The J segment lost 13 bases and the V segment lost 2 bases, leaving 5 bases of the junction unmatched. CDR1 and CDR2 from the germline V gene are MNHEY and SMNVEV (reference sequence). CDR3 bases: TGTGCCAGCAGTTTAGGGACAGGGGGCGCATCCACCTTC. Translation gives CASSLGTGGASTF.

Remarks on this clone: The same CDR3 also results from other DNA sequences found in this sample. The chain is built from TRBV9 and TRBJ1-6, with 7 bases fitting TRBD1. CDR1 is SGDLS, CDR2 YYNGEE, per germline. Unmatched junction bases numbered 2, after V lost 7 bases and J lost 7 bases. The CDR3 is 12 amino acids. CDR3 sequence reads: CASSTGNSPLHF. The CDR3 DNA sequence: TGTGCCAGCTCGACAGGGAATTCACCCCTCCACTTT.

In nucleotides, the CDR3 is TGTGCCAGCAGTTACGAACGCAGGGCTGAAGCTTTCTTT. Translation gives CASSYERRAEAFF. The chain joins TRBV6-5 to TRBJ1-1; D may be TRBD1 (5 bases). Germline V gives CDR1 MNHEY, CDR2 SVGAGI. The CDR3 loop spans 13 amino acids. V was clipped by 2 bases and J by 6 bases, with 10 bases between them.

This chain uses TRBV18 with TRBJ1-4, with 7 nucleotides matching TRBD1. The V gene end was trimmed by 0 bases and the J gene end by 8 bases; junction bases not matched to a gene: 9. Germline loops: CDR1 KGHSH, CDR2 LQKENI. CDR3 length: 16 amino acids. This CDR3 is CASSPPTTGRREKLFF. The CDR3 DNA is TGTGCCAGCTCACCACCTACGACAGGGAGGAGGGAAAAACTGTTTTTT.

The chain's CDR3 is CASSYPKSLDRGRLGYTF. For the CDR3, the DNA is TGTGCCAGCAGTTACCCGAAATCGCTGGATAGGGGGCGACTTGGCTACACCTTC. This chain uses TRBV6-2 or TRBV6-3 with TRBJ1-2; 7 bases fit TRBD1. V shed 2 bases, J shed 7 bases, and the junction held 19 bases outside the gene matches. Germline V lookup: CDR1 MNHEY, CDR2 SVGEGT. CDR3 length: 18 amino acids.

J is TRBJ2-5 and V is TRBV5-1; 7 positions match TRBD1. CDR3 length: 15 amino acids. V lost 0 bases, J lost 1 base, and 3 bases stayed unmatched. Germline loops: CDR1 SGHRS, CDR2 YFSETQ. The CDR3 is CASSLGQGVQETQYF. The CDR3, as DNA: TGCGCCAGCAGCTTGGGGCAGGGGGTCCAAGAGACCCAGTACTTC. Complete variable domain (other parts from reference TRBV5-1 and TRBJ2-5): KAGVTQTPRYLIKTRGQQVTLSCSPISGHRSVSWYQQTPGQGLQFLFEYFSETQRNKGNFPGRFSGRQFSNSRSEMNVSTLELGDSALYLCASSLGQGVQETQYFGPGTRLLVL.

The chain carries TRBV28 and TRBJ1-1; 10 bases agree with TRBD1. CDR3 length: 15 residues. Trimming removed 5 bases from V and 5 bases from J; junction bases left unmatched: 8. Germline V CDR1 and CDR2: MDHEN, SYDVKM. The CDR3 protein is CASSLPGQGPTEAFF. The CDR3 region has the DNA TGTGCCAGCAGTCTCCCGGGACAGGGGCCAACTGAAGCTTTCTTT.

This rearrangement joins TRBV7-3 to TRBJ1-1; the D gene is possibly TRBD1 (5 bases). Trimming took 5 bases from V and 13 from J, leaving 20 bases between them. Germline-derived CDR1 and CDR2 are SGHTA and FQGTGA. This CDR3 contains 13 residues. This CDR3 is CASSPSRGTEIFF. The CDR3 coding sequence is TGTGCCAGCAGCCCATCCCGGGGGACCGAGATTTTCTTT.

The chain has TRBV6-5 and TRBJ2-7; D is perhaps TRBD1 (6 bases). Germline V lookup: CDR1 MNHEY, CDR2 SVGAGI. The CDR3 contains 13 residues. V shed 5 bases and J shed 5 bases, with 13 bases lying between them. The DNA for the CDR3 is TGTGCCAGCAGTAGGGCCAGGGGCGACGAGCAGTACTTC. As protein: CASSRARGDEQYF.

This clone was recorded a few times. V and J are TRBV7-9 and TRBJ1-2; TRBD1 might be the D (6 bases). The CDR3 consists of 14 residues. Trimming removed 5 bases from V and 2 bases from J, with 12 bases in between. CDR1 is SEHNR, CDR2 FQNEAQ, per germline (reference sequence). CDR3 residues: CASSMTTGNYGYTF. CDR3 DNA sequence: TGTGCCAGCAGCATGACGACAGGAAACTATGGCTACACCTTC.

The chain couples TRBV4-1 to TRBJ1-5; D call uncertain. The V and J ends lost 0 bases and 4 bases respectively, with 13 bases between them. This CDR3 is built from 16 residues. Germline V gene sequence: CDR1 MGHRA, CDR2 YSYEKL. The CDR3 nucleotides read TGCGCCAGCAGCCAAGAAGGTAATGCGGCGAATCAGCCCCAGCATTTT. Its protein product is CASSQEGNAANQPQHF.

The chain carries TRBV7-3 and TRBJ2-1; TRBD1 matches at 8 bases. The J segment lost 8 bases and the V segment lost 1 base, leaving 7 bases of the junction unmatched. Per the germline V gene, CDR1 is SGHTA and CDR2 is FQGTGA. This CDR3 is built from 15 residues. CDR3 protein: CASSLMTGVDDEQFF. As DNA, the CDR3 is TGTGCCAGCAGCTTAATGACAGGGGTGGACGATGAGCAGTTCTTC.

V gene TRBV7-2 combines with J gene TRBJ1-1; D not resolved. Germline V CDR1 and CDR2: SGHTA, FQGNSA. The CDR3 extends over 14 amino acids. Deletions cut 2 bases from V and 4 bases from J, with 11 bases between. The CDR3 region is CASSLHSLGTEAFF. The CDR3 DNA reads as TGTGCCAGCAGCTTACATAGCTTGGGCACTGAAGCTTTCTTT. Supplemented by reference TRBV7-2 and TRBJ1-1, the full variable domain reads GAGVSQSPSNKVTEKGKDVELRCDPISGHTALYWYRQSLGQGLEFLIYFQGNSAPDKSGLPSDRFSAERTGGSVSTLTIQRTQQEDSAVYLCASSLHSLGTEAFFGQGTRLTVV.

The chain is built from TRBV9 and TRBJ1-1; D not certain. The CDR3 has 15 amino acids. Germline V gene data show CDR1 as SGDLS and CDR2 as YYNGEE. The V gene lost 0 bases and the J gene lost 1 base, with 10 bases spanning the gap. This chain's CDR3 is CASSVGPWANTEAFF. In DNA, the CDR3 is TGTGCCAGCAGCGTAGGTCCTTGGGCGAACACTGAAGCTTTCTTT. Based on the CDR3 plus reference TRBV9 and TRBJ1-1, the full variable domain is DSGVTQTPKHLITATGQRVTLRCSPRSGDLSVYWYQQSLDQGLQFLIQYYNGEERAKGNILERFSAQQFPDLHSELNLSSLELGDSALYFCASSVGPWANTEAFFGQGTRLTVV.

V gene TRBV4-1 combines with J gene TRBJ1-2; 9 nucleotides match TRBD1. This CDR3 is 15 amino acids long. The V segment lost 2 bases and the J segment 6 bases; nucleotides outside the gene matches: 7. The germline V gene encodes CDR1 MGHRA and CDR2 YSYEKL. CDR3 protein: CASSQTPGTGHGYTF. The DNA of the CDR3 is TGCGCCAGCAGCCAAACTCCCGGGACAGGGCATGGCTACACCTTC.

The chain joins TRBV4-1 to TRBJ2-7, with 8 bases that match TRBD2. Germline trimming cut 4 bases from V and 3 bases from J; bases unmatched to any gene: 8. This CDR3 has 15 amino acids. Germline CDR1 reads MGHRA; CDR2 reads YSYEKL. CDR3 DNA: TGCGCCAGCAGCCGCTCTCCGGGGACTAGCTACGAGCAGTACTTC. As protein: CASSRSPGTSYEQYF.

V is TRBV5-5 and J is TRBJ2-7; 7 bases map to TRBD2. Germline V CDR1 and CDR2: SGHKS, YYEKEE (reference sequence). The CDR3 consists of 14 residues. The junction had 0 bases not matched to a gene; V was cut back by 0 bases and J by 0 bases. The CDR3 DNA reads TGTGCCAGCAGCTTGGGCGGGAGCTCCTACGAGCAGTACTTC. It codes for CASSLGGSSYEQYF.

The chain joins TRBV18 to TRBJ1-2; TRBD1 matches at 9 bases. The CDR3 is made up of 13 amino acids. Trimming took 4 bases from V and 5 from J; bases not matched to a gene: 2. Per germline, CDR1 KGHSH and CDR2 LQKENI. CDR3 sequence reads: CASSRTGEYGYTF. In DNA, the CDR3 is TGTGCCAGCTCACGGACAGGGGAATATGGCTACACCTTC.

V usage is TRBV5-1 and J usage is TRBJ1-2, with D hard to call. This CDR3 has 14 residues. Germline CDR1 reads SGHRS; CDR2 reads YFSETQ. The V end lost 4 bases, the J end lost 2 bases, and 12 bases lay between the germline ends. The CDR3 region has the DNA TGCGCCAGCAGCGTCAGGAATCGAAACTATGGCTACACCTTC. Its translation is CASSVRNRNYGYTF. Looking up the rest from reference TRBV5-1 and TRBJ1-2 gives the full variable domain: KAGVTQTPRYLIKTRGQQVTLSCSPISGHRSVSWYQQTPGQGLQFLFEYFSETQRNKGNFPGRFSGRQFSNSRSEMNVSTLELGDSALYLCASSVRNRNYGYTFGSGTRLTVV.

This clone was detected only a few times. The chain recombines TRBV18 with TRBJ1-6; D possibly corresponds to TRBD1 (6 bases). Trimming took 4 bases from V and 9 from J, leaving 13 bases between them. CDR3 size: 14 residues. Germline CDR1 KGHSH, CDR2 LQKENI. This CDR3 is CASSRPTGPSPLHF. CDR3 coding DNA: TGTGCCAGCTCACGCCCGACAGGCCCTTCACCCCTCCACTTT.

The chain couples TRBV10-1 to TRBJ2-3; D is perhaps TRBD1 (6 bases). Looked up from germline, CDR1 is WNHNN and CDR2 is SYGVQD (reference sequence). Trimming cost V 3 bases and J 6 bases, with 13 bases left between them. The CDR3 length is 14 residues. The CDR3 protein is CASSDRGLTDTQYF. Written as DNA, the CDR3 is TGCGCCAGCAGTGACAGGGGCCTCACGGATACGCAGTATTTT.

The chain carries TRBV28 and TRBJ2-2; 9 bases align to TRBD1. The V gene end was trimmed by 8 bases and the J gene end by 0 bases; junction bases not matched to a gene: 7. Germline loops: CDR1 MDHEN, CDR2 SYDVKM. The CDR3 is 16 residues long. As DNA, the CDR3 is TGTGCCAGCGGATTCACAGGGGGCGCGAACACCGGGGAGCTGTTTTTT. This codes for CASGFTGGANTGELFF.

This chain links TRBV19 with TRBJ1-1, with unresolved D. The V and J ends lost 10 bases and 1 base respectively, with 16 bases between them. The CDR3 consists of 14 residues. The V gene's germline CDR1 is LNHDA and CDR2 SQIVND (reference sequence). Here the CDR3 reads CATEGLGSNTEAFF. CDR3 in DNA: TGTGCCACCGAGGGCCTGGGGTCGAACACTGAAGCTTTCTTT.

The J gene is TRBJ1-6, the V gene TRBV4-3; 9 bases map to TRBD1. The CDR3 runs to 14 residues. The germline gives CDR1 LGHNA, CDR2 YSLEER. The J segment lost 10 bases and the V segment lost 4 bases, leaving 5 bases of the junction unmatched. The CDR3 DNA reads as TGCGCCAGCAGCCGGGACAGGGACGCGTCACCCCTCCACTTT. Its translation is CASSRDRDASPLHF.

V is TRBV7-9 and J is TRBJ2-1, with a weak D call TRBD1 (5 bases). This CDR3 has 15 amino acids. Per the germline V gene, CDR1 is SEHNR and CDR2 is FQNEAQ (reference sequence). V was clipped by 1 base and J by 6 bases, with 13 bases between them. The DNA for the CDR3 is TGTGCCAGCAGCTTAGAGGGGCCTATCCCCAATGAGCAGTTCTTC. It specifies CASSLEGPIPNEQFF. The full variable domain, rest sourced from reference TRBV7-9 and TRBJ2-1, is DTGVSQNPRHKITKRGQNVTFRCDPISEHNRLYWYRQTLGQGPEFLTYFQNEAQLEKSRLLSDRFSAERPKGSFSTLEIQRTEQGDSAMYLCASSLEGPIPNEQFFGPGTRLTVL.

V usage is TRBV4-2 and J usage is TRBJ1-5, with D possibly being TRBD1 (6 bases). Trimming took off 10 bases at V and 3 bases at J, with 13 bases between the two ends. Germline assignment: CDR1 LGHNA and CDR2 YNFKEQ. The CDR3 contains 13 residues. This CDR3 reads CATPGGFNQPQHF. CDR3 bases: TGTGCCACCCCGGGGGGCTTCAATCAGCCCCAGCATTTT.

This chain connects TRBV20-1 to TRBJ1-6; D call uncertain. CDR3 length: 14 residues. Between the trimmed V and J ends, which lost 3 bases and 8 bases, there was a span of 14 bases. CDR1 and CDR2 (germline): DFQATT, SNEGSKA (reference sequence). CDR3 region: CSASVGDGDSPLHF. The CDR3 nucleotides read TGCAGTGCTAGTGTCGGGGATGGGGATTCACCCCTCCACTTT.

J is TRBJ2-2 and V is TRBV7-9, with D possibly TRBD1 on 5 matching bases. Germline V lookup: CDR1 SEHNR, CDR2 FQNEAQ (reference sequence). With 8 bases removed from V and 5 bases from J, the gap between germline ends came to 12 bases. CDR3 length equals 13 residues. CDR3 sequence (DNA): TGTGCCAGCCAAAACAGGAAGACCGGGGAGCTGTTTTTT. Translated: CASQNRKTGELFF.

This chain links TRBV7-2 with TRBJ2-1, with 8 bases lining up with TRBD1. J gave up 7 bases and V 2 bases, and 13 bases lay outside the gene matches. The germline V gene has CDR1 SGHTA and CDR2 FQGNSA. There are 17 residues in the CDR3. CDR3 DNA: TGTGCCAGCAGCTTATTGGTTGACAGGGGATTATGGAATGAGCAGTTCTTC. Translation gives CASSLLVDRGLWNEQFF.

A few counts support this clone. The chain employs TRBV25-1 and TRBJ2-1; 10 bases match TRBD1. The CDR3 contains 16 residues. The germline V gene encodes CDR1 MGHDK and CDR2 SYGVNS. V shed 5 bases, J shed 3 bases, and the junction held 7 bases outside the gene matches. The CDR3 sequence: CASSLLGTGDYNEQFF. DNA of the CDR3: TGTGCCAGCAGTCTTCTGGGGACAGGGGACTACAATGAGCAGTTCTTC.

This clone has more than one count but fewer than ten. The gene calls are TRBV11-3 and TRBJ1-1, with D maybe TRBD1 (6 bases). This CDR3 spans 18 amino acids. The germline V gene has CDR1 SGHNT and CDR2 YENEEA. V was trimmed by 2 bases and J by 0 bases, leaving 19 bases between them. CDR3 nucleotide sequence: TGTGCCAGCAGCTTACGTGCCCGGGACACACTTATGAACACTGAAGCTTTCTTT. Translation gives CASSLRARDTLMNTEAFF.